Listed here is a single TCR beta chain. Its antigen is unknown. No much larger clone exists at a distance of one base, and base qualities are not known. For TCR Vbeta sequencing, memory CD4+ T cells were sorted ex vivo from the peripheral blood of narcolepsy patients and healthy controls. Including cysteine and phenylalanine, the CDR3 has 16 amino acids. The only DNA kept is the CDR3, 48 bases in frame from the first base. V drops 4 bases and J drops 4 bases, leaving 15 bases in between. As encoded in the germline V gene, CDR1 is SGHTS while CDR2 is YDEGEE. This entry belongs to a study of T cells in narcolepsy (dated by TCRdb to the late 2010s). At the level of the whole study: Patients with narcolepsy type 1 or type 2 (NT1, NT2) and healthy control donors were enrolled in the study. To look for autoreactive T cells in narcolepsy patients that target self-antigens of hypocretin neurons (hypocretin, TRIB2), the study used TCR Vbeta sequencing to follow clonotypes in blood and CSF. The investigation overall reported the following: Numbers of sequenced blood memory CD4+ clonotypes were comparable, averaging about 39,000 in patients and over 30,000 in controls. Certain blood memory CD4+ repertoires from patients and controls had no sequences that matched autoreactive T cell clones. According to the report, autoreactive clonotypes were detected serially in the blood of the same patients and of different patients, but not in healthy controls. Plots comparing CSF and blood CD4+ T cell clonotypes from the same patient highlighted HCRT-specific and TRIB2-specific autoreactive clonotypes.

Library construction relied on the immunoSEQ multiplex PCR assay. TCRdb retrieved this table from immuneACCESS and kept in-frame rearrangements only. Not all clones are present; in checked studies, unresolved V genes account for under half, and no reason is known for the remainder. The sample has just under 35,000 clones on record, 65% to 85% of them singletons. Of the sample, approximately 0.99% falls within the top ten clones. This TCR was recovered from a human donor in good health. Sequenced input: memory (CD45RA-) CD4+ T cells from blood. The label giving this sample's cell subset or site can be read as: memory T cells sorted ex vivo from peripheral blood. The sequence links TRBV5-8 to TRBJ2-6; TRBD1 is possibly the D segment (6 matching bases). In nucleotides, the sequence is TGTGCCAGCAGCGGGGGAACAGGGTGGGGGGCCAACGTCCTGACTTTC. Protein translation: CASSGGTGWGANVLTF.